This T cell receptor beta chain was recovered during a study of radiation and T cells in renal cell carcinoma. The sample's time point: baseline pretreatment blood. Treatment in this sample: 15 Gy SBRT to primary tumor, nephrectomy 4 weeks later. Radiation-treated patients gave blood at baseline, week 2 and week 4. This renal cell carcinoma was of the clear cell type. Remarks on this clone: Antigen specificity is unknown.

CDR1 is SGHKS, CDR2 YYEKEE, per germline (reference sequence). CDR3 length: 14 amino acids. Trimming took 1 base from V and 3 from J; bases not matched to a gene: 2. General study points: No pretreatment tumor biopsies were available for baseline clonotypes. Top tumor clonotypes rose in blood 2 weeks post-radiation, then contracted.

The protocol was immunoSEQ multiplex PCR, while the TCRdb copy is restricted to in-frame clones and leaves out a portion. The sample lists about 130,000 clones, about four fifths occurring once. The chain is built from TRBV5-5 and TRBJ2-5, with 8 bases identical to TRBD1. This receptor was obtained from a woman aged 55 to 70 with renal cell carcinoma. The specimen was blood, collected from a patient whose treatment included radiotherapy and nephrectomy. CDR3 DNA: TGTGCCAGCAGCTTGAGGGACAGGAAAGAGACCCAGTACTTC. Translation gives CASSLRDRKETQYF.